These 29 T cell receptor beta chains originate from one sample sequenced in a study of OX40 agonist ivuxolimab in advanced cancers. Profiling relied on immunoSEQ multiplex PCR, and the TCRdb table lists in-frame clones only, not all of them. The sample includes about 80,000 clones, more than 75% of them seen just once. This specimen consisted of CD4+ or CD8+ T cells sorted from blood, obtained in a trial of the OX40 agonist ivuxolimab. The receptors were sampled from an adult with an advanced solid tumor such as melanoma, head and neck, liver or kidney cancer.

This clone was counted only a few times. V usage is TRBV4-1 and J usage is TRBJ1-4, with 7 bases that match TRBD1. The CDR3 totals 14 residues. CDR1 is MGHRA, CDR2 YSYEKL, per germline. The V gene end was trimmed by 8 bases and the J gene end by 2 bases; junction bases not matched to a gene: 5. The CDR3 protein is CASEQTGTNEKLFF. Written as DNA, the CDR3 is TGCGCCAGCGAACAGACAGGGACTAATGAAAAACTGTTTTTT.

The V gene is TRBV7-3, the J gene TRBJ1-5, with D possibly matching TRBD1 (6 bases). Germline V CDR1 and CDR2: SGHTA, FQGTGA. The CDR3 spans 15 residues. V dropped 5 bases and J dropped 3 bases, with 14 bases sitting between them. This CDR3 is CASSATGTNNQPQHF. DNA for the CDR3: TGTGCCAGCAGCGCAACCGGGACAAACAATCAGCCCCAGCATTTT.

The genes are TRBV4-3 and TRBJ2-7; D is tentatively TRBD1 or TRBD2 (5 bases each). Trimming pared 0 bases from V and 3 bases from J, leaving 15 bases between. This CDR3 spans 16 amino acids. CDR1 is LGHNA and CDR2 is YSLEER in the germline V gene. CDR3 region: CASSQDPPPGGYEQYF. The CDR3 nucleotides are TGCGCCAGCAGCCAAGATCCCCCTCCTGGGGGCTACGAGCAGTACTTC.

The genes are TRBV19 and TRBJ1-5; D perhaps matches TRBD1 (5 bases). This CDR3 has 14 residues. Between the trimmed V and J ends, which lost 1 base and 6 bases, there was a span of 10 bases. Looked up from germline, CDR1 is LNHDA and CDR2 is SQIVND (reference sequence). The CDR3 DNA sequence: TGTGCCAGTAGTATAGGGAAGGGGCTTCAGCCCCAGCATTTT. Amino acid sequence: CASSIGKGLQPQHF.

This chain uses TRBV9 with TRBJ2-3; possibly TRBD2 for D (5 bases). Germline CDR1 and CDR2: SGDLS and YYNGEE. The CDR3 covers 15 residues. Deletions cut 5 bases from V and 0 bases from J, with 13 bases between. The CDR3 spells CASSLVWTSTDTQYF. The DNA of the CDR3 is TGTGCCAGCAGTCTCGTATGGACTAGCACAGATACGCAGTATTTT.

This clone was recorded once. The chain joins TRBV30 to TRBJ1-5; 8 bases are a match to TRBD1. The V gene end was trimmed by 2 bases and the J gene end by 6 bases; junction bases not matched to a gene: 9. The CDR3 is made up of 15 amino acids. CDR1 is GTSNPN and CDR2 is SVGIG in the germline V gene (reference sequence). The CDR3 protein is CAWSRGQGAIQPQHF. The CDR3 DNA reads TGTGCCTGGAGTAGGGGGCAGGGGGCGATTCAGCCCCAGCATTTT.

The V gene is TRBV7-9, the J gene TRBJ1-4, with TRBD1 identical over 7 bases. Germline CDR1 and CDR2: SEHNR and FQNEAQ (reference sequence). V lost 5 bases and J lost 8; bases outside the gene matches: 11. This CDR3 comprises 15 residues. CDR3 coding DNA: TGTGCCAGCAGCGTGAAGGGGGCCGGAAGGGAAAAACTGTTTTTT. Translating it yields CASSVKGAGREKLFF.

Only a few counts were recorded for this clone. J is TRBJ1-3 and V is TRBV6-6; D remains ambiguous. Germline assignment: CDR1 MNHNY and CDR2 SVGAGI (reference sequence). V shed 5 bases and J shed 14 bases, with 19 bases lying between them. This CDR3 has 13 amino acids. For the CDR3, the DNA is TGTGCCAGCAGTCCTATCGCAGGTGACGCTTTATATTTT. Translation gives CASSPIAGDALYF.

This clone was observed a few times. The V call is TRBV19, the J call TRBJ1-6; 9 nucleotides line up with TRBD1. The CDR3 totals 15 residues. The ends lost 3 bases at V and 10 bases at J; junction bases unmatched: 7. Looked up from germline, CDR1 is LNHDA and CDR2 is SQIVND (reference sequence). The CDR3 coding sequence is TGTGCCAGTAGTATGGAGGGACAGGGCAAATCACCCCTCCACTTT. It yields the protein CASSMEGQGKSPLHF. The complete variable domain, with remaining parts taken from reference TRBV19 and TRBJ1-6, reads DGGITQSPKYLFRKEGQNVTLSCEQNLNHDAMYWYRQDPGQGLRLIYYSQIVNDFQKGDIAEGYSVSREKKESFPLTVTSAQKNPTAFYLCASSMEGQGKSPLHFGNGTRLTVT.

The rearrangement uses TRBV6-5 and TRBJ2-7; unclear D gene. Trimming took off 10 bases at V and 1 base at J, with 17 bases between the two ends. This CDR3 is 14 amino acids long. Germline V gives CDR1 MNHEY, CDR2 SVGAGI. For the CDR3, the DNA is TGTGCCATCATGGGGTCCTTCGGGTCCTACGAGCAGTACTTC. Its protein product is CAIMGSFGSYEQYF.

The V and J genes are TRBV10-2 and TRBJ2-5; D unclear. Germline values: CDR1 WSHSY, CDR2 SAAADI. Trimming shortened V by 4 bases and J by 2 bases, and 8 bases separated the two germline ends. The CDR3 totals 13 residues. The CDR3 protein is CASSVPGQETQYF. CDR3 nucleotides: TGCGCCAGCAGTGTTCCCGGTCAAGAGACCCAGTACTTC.

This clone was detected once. DNA of the CDR3: TGTGCCAGTAGTAAGGGCGTAGGAGATACGCAGTATTTT. Its protein is CASSKGVGDTQYF. The rearrangement uses TRBV19 and TRBJ2-3; no firm D call. The CDR3 contains 13 residues. V was clipped by 4 bases and J by 5 bases, with 10 bases between them. The V gene's germline CDR1 is LNHDA and CDR2 SQIVND (reference sequence).

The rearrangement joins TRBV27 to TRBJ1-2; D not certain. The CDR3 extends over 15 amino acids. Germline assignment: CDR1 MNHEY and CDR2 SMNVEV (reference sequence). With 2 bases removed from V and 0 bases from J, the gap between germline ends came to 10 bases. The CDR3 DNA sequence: TGTGCCAGCAGTTTAAGGGCAGGTTCTAACTATGGCTACACCTTC. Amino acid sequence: CASSLRAGSNYGYTF.

In DNA form, the CDR3 reads TGTGCCAGCAGCAGCGGGACTAGCGGGGGAGGCGAGCAGTACTTC. Its protein product is CASSSGTSGGGEQYF. V usage is TRBV6-1 and J usage is TRBJ2-7, with 14 bases matching TRBD2. From germline, CDR1 is MNHNS and CDR2 SASEGT. This CDR3 has 15 residues. The V segment lost 6 bases and the J segment 6 bases; nucleotides outside the gene matches: 7.

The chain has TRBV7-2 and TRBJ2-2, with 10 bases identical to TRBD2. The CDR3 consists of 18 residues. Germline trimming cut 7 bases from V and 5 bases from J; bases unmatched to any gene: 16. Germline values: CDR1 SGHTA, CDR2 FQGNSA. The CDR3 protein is CASNYEGSSGSGTGELFF. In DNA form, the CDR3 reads TGTGCCAGCAACTATGAAGGGTCTAGCGGGAGTGGGACCGGGGAGCTGTTTTTT. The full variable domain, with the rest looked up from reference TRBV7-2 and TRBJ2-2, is GAGVSQSPSNKVTEKGKDVELRCDPISGHTALYWYRQSLGQGLEFLIYFQGNSAPDKSGLPSDRFSAERTGGSVSTLTIQRTQQEDSAVYLCASNYEGSSGSGTGELFFGEGSRLTVL.

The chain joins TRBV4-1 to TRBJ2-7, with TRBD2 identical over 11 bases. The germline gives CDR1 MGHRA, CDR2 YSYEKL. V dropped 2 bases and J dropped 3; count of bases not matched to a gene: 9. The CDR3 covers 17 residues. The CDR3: CASSQPATSGKGYEQYF. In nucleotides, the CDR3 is TGCGCCAGCAGCCAACCCGCGACTAGCGGGAAGGGCTACGAGCAGTACTTC.

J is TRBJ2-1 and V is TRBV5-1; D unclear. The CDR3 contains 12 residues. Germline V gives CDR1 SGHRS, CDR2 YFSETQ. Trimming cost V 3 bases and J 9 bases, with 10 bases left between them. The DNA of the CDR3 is TGCGCCAGCAGCTGGGCGAACGGTGAGCAGTTCTTC. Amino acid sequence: CASSWANGEQFF.

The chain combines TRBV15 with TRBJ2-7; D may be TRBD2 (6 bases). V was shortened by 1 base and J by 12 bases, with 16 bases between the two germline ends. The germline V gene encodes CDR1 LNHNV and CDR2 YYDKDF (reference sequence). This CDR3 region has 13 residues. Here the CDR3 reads CATSRGGPGLRYF. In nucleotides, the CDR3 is TGTGCCACCAGCAGAGGAGGACCGGGACTCAGGTACTTC.

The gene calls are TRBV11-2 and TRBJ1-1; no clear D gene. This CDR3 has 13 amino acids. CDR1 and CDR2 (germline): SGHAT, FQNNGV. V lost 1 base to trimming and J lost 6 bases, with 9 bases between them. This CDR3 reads CASSLVIESEAFF. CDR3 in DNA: TGTGCCAGCAGCTTAGTGATTGAGTCTGAAGCTTTCTTT.

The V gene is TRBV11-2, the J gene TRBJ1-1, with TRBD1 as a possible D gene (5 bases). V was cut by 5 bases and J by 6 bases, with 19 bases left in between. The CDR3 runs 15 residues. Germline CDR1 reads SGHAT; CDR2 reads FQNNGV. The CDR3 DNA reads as TGTGCCAGCAGCACCCCCAGGGATCGGTCCTCTGAAGCTTTCTTT. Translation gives CASSTPRDRSSEAFF.

This chain's CDR3 is CASSQAGTAPYEQYF. The CDR3 DNA reads as TGCGCCAGCAGCCAAGCTGGGACGGCCCCCTACGAGCAGTACTTC. The rearrangement links TRBV4-1 to TRBJ2-7, with D perhaps being TRBD1 or TRBD2 (5 bases each). Trimming removed 1 base at V and 2 bases at J, with 12 bases between. This CDR3 is built from 15 residues. Germline CDR1 reads MGHRA; CDR2 reads YSYEKL.

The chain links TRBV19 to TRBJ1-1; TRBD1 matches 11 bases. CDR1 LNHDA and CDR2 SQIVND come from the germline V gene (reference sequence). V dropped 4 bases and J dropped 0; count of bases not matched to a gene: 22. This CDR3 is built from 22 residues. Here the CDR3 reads CASSRKPWTGGASSIMNTEAFF. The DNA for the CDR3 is TGTGCCAGTAGTAGAAAACCCTGGACAGGGGGCGCGTCTTCGATCATGAACACTGAAGCTTTCTTT.

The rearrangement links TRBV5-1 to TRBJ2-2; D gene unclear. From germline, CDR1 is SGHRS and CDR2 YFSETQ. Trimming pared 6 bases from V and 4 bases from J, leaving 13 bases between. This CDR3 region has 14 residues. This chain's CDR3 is CASNSVGSTGELFF. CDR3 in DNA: TGCGCCAGCAACTCAGTGGGTAGCACCGGGGAGCTGTTTTTT.

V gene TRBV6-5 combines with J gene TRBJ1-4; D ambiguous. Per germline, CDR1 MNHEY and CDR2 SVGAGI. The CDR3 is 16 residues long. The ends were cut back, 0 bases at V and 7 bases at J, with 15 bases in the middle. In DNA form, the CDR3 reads TGTGCCAGCAGTTACTCGCTATGGGGTCGGTCTGAAAAACTGTTTTTT. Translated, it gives CASSYSLWGRSEKLFF.

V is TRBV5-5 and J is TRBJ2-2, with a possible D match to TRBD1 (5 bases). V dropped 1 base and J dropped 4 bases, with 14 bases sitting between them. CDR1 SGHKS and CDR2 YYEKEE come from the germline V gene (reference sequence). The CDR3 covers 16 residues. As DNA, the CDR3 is TGTGCCAGCAGCTTGATGGGTAGCAGGGCCACCGGGGAGCTGTTTTTT. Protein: CASSLMGSRATGELFF.

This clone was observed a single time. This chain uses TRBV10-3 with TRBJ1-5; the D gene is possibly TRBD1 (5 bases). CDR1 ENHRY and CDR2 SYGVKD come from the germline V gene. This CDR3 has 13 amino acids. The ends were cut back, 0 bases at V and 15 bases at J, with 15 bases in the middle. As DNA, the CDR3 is TGTGCCATCAGTGAGTCCGGGGAGGGGACCTGGCATTTT. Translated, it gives CAISESGEGTWHF.

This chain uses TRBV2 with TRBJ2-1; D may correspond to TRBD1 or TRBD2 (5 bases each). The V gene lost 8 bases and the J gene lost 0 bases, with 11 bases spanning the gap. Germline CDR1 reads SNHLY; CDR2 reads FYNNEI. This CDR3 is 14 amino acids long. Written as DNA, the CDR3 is TGTGCCAGCGGAAGGGACCCCTCCTACAATGAGCAGTTCTTC. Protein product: CASGRDPSYNEQFF.

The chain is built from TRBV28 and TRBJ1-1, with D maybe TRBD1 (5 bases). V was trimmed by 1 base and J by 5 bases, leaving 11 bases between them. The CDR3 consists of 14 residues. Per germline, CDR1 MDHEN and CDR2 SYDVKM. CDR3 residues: CASSLYGGMTEAFF. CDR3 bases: TGTGCCAGCAGTTTATACGGGGGGATGACTGAAGCTTTCTTT.

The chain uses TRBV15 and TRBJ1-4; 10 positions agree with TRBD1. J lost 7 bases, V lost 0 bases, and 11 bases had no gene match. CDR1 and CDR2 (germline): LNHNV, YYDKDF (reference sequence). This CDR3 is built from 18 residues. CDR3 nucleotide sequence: TGTGCCACCAGCAGAGATCGACAGGGGGCGCAAGGTCGTGAAAAACTGTTTTTT. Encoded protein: CATSRDRQGAQGREKLFF. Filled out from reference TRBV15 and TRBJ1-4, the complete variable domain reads DAMVIQNPRYQVTQFGKPVTLSCSQTLNHNVMYWYQQKSSQAPKLLFHYYDKDFNNEADTPDNFQSRRPNTSFCFLDIRSPGLGDTAMYLCATSRDRQGAQGREKLFFGSGTQLSVL.